The present T cell receptor (beta chain) was sequenced within a study of T cells in women clearing cervical HPV infection. The overall study: Only a few women had HLA typing results available.

For this clone: The CDR3 end falls 3 residues outside the read, so it is completed with the germline J gene.

Trimming left V 4 bases short and J 3 bases short, with 3 bases between. Looked up from germline, CDR1 is ENHRY and CDR2 is SYGVKD. This CDR3 has 11 residues. Measured with immunoSEQ multiplex PCR; TCRdb has only the in-frame clones, and not every one. Here the sample table reports 22,000 or so clones. This sequence joins TRBV10-3 and TRBJ1-1, with D unclear. Sequencing input: blood buffy coat. The TCR sequence derives from a woman between 18 and 75 years old with a cervical HPV16 infection that either progressed to CIN3+ or cleared (not recorded which). The CDR3 DNA, read in part, is TGTGCCATCAGTGCGGACACTGAA. This codes for CAISADTE. The full CDR3 is CAISADTEAFF.